This T cell receptor (beta chain) originates from a study of cytomegalovirus exposure and HLA in healthy donors (dated by TCRdb to 2015 to 2018). Concerning the study at large: According to a later analysis, the roughly 120 validation repertoires were produced on the same platform as the 680 or so repertoires of the first cohort. The aim of the study was to test whether cataloging public T cell receptors could identify signatures of past pathogen exposure. A separate validation cohort of roughly 130 different subjects was used in addition to the 666-subject first cohort. To predict cytomegalovirus infection status, the study brought together high-throughput TCR immunosequencing, statistical association of individual TCRs with disease status, and machine learning. What the authors observed across the whole study: It was suggested by the authors that the approach could potentially be generalized to other disease states and immunological phenotypes. Across donors, most TCR sequences were observed very rarely, whereas some public TCRs were present in many individuals. A total of about 180 TCR beta chains were listed by the study as associated with cytomegalovirus. Three of the identified cytomegalovirus-associated TCR beta chains were confirmed in vitro to be specific for cytomegalovirus antigens. All 120 or so repertoires were used to score co-occurrence in the validation cohort in a later analysis, because that analysis had no HLA typing for the cohort. In both the original and validation cohorts, the classifier was reported to diagnose cytomegalovirus status with high specificity and sensitivity. In a later analysis, TCRs clustered in the first cohort were found to also tend to co-occur in the 120 or so validation repertoires, with 85% to 95% of cluster scores above 0.

To prepare the library, the immunoSEQ multiplex PCR assay was applied. The original pipeline was this. A statistical classification framework was developed to diagnose cytomegalovirus status using the catalog of TCR beta chain sequences. TCRdb's version of the immuneACCESS table is confined to in-frame rearrangements and falls short of the full clone set. An unresolved V gene accounts for under half of the shortfall where checked; the remainder is of unknown origin. The V and J calls and clone size come from that table; D and trimming were worked out from the DNA. The sample table contains roughly 60,000 clones; only one count was recorded for 92% of them. Around 1.2% of the sample rests with the top ten. The donors belonged to the validation cohort of over a hundred subjects, which was separate from the roughly 670-subject first cohort. Notes on this clone: Its antigen is unknown. No base-level quality is on record; no much larger clone is a single base apart.

The clonotype was recovered from a woman aged 18-30 years in good health and CMV-seronegative. Sequenced sample: PBMCs.

The bases read TGTGCCAGCAGTCGACAGGGGATGTCAGATACGCAGTATTTT. This codes for CASSRQGMSDTQYF. The chain employs TRBV2 and TRBJ2-3, and 8 junctional nucleotides match TRBD1. CDR1 and CDR2 (SNHLY, FYNNEI) derive from the germline V gene. CDR3 length: 14 amino acids, cysteine to phenylalanine. Just the 42-base CDR3 DNA is kept, in frame starting at base 1. Unmatched junction bases come to 5, with V trimmed by 5 bases and J by 4 bases. The full variable domain, with segments outside the CDR3 supplied by the reference TRBV2 and TRBJ2-3 proteins, appears as EPEVTQTPSHQVTQMGQEVILRCVPISNHLYFYWYRQILGQKVEFLVSFYNNEISEKSEIFDDQFSVERPDGSNFTLKIRSTKLEDSAMYFCASSRQGMSDTQYFGPGTRLTVL.